What follows is one T cell receptor (beta chain) and its context. V lost 6 bases and J lost 5; bases outside the gene matches: 6. CDR3 length equals 13 residues. Per the germline V gene, CDR1 is SQVTM and CDR2 is ANQGSEA. Profiled with immunoSEQ multiplex PCR; TCRdb holds only in-frame clones, not every one. The table shows roughly 450,000 clones, with around 90% occurring only once. The record originates from a study of Ad26.COV2.S vaccination and SARS-CoV-2 variants. About the research overall: Recipients of Ad26.COV2.S got it intramuscularly, once or twice 56 days apart.

Treatment meaning: 15 to 20 received Ad26.COV2.S at low or high dose, single or two shots; about 5 received placebo; per-sample allocation not given. All samples were drawn on day 63, counting from the first vaccine or placebo injection. The chain couples TRBV29-1 to TRBJ1-2, with 10 bases aligning to TRBD1. This sequence was found in a person between 18 and 65 years old who received the Ad26.COV2.S COVID-19 vaccine or a placebo. The sequences come from peripheral blood, collected in a trial of Ad26.COV2.S vaccine versus placebo. The CDR3 DNA is TGCAGCGTCGTGGGACAGGGGACGTATGGCTACACCTTC. Protein: CSVVGQGTYGYTF. The variable domain in full, with the rest retrieved from reference TRBV29-1 and TRBJ1-2, is SAVISQKPSRDICQRGTSLTIQCQVDSQVTMMFWYRQQPGQSLTLIATANQGSEATYESGFVIDKFPISRPNLTFSTLTVSNMSPEDSSIYLCSVVGQGTYGYTFGSGTRLTVV.